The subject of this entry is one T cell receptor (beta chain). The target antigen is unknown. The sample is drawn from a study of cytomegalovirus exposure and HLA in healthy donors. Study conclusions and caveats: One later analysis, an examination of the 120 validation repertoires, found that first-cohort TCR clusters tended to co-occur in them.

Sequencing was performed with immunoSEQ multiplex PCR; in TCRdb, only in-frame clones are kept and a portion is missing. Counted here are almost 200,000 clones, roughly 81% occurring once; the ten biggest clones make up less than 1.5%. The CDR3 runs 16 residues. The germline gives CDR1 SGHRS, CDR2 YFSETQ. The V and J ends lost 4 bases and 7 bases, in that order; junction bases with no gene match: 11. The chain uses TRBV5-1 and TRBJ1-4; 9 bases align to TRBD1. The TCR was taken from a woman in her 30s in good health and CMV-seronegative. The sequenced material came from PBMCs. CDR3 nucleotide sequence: TGCGCCAGCAGCGGTGGAACCGGGACAGGGCTTGAAAAACTGTTTTTT. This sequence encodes CASSGGTGTGLEKLFF. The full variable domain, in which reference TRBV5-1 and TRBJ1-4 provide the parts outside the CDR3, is KAGVTQTPRYLIKTRGQQVTLSCSPISGHRSVSWYQQTPGQGLQFLFEYFSETQRNKGNFPGRFSGRQFSNSRSEMNVSTLELGDSALYLCASSGGTGTGLEKLFFGSGTQLSVL.